Below, 5 T cell receptor beta chains from the same sample are listed, as sequenced in a study of shared clonotypes between healthy human individuals. The repertoire was sequenced with immunoSEQ multiplex PCR; TCRdb's copy has only in-frame clones and lacks some. The sample contains millions of clones, around 94% of which appear only once. Sequencing input: naive CD4+ T cells sorted from blood. Specified subset: CD45RA+ positively selected. The receptors originated from a man aged 18 to 35 in good health.

The V gene is TRBV9, the J gene TRBJ2-3, with D unclear. V was cut by 0 bases and J by 7 bases, with 12 bases left in between. Germline lookup yields CDR1 SGDLS and CDR2 YYNGEE. The length of the CDR3 is 14 residues. CDR3 region: CASSVEGPSHTQYF. The CDR3 DNA sequence: TGTGCCAGCAGCGTAGAGGGCCCCAGTCATACGCAGTATTTT.

V gene TRBV5-4 combines with J gene TRBJ1-2, with 7 bases matching TRBD1. Trimming removed 2 bases from V and 6 bases from J; junction bases left unmatched: 4. Germline V gives CDR1 SGHNT, CDR2 YYREEE (reference sequence). This CDR3 has 13 residues. The CDR3 DNA is TGTGCCAGCAGCTTCGACAGGGATGATGGCTACACCTTC. Amino acid sequence: CASSFDRDDGYTF.

V gene TRBV19 combines with J gene TRBJ1-2, with D hard to call. The CDR3 spans 13 residues. V lost 3 bases and J 11 bases, leaving 16 bases between the germline ends. Germline-derived CDR1 and CDR2 are LNHDA and SQIVND (reference sequence). This chain's CDR3 is CASSMRGRGGYTF. CDR3 bases: TGTGCCAGTAGTATGAGAGGTCGGGGTGGTTACACCTTC.

The rearrangement uses TRBV18 and TRBJ2-3, with D perhaps TRBD2 (5 bases). V dropped 2 bases and J dropped 1 base, with 7 bases sitting between them. The CDR3 consists of 14 residues. CDR1 and CDR2 (germline): KGHSH, LQKENI. CDR3 sequence reads: CASSPMGGTDTQYF. The CDR3 coding sequence is TGTGCCAGCTCACCAATGGGAGGCACAGATACGCAGTATTTT.

The chain carries TRBV18 and TRBJ2-3, with a weak D call TRBD2 (5 bases). From germline, CDR1 is KGHSH and CDR2 LQKENI. This CDR3 contains 16 residues. The V end was cut by 0 bases, the J end by 5 bases, with 15 bases between. DNA for the CDR3: TGTGCCAGCTCACCACCTACACCCGTTAGCGAAGATACGCAGTATTTT. Amino acid sequence: CASSPPTPVSEDTQYF.